A selection of T cell receptor beta chains follows, all from one sample in a study of blood T cell repertoires in COVID-19. The table came from immunoSEQ multiplex PCR; TCRdb's copy has only in-frame clones and leaves some out. This table holds 94,000 or so clones, 88% found once. Material: peripheral blood. These TCRs come from a woman in her 70s with acute or convalescent COVID-19. Each CDR3 is given with its conserved first and last residue. D genes are given only for firm matches. Rows give clone size only sometimes, using once, few, many, or a class for an expanded clone.

J gene: TRBJ2-2; clone size: -; D gene: TRBD1; V gene: TRBV9; CDR3 protein: CASSADRAATGELFF; CDR3 DNA: TGTGCCAGCAGCGCGGACAGGGCGGCCACCGGGGAGCTGTTTTTT
J gene: TRBJ2-5; clone size: -; D gene: TRBD2; V gene: TRBV10-2; CDR3 protein: CASSELRRGETQYF; CDR3 DNA: TGCGCCAGCAGTGAGTTGCGGCGGGGGGAGACCCAGTACTTC
J gene: TRBJ1-2; clone size: -; D gene: -; V gene: TRBV5-1; CDR3 protein: CASSSWDFMDGYTF; CDR3 DNA: TGCGCCAGCAGCAGCTGGGACTTTATGGATGGCTACACCTTC
J gene: TRBJ1-3; clone size: -; D gene: -; V gene: TRBV18; CDR3 protein: CASSQGVLDTIYF; CDR3 DNA: TGTGCCAGCTCACAGGGGGTTTTGGACACCATATATTTT
J gene: TRBJ2-7; clone size: -; D gene: -; V gene: TRBV27; CDR3 protein: CASSLGGTAGTYEQYF; CDR3 DNA: TGTGCCAGCAGTTTAGGCGGGACAGCCGGAACCTACGAGCAGTACTTC
J gene: TRBJ2-2; clone size: -; D gene: -; V gene: TRBV29-1; CDR3 protein: CSGSTRYPTGELFF; CDR3 DNA: TGCAGCGGATCGACTCGTTACCCGACCGGGGAGCTGTTTTTT
J gene: TRBJ2-1; clone size: -; D gene: TRBD1; V gene: TRBV15; CDR3 protein: CATRTGTGSVDEQFF; CDR3 DNA: TGTGCCACCAGAACCGGGACAGGGAGTGTTGATGAGCAGTTCTTC
J gene: TRBJ1-1; clone size: -; D gene: -; V gene: TRBV5-1; CDR3 protein: CASSKTGGATEAFF; CDR3 DNA: TGCGCCAGCAGCAAAACCGGGGGGGCCACTGAAGCTTTCTTT
J gene: TRBJ1-2; clone size: -; D gene: -; V gene: TRBV6-1; CDR3 protein: CASSEPGVGYGYTF; CDR3 DNA: TGTGCCAGCAGTGAGCCGGGGGTAGGTTATGGCTACACCTTC
J gene: TRBJ2-5; clone size: -; D gene: TRBD2; V gene: TRBV2; CDR3 protein: CASKVGRTSGAYETQYF; CDR3 DNA: TGTGCCAGCAAAGTGGGCCGGACTAGCGGGGCTTATGAGACCCAGTACTTC
J gene: TRBJ1-1; clone size: few; D gene: -; V gene: TRBV28; CDR3 protein: CASRQSGNTEAFF; CDR3 DNA: TGTGCCAGCCGACAATCCGGGAACACTGAAGCTTTCTTT
J gene: TRBJ1-2; clone size: few; D gene: TRBD1; V gene: TRBV5-4; CDR3 protein: CASSSRQGSYGYTF; CDR3 DNA: TGTGCCAGCAGCTCACGACAGGGCAGCTATGGCTACACCTTC
J gene: TRBJ2-7; clone size: once; D gene: TRBD1; V gene: TRBV29-1; CDR3 protein: CSVDTMTGGSYEQYF; CDR3 DNA: TGCAGCGTTGACACAATGACAGGGGGGAGCTACGAGCAGTACTTC
J gene: TRBJ2-2; clone size: -; D gene: TRBD2; V gene: TRBV5-1; CDR3 protein: CASSVGLAGTGELFF; CDR3 DNA: TGCGCCAGCAGCGTGGGACTAGCGGGGACCGGGGAGCTGTTTTTT
J gene: TRBJ1-2; clone size: -; D gene: -; V gene: TRBV18; CDR3 protein: CASSPTDRYGYTF; CDR3 DNA: TGTGCCAGCTCACCAACGGACAGATATGGCTACACCTTC
J gene: TRBJ2-1; clone size: -; D gene: TRBD2; V gene: TRBV5-1; CDR3 protein: CASSFSLAALHNEQFF; CDR3 DNA: TGCGCCAGCAGCTTTTCACTAGCGGCCCTCCACAATGAGCAGTTCTTC
J gene: TRBJ2-6; clone size: few; D gene: TRBD1; V gene: TRBV5-1; CDR3 protein: CASSLEFDRAGANVLTF; CDR3 DNA: TGCGCCAGCAGCTTGGAGTTCGACAGGGCTGGGGCCAACGTCCTGACTTTC
J gene: TRBJ1-1; clone size: -; D gene: TRBD1; V gene: TRBV3-1/TRBV3-2; CDR3 protein: CASSGQGDTEAFF; CDR3 DNA: TGTGCCAGCAGCGGACAGGGAGACACTGAAGCTTTCTTT
J gene: TRBJ1-5; clone size: -; D gene: TRBD1; V gene: TRBV28; CDR3 protein: CAVDRGLGQPQHF; CDR3 DNA: TGTGCCGTGGACAGGGGGCTGGGTCAGCCCCAGCATTTT
J gene: TRBJ2-5; clone size: once; D gene: -; V gene: TRBV18; CDR3 protein: CASSPPGQPGETQYF; CDR3 DNA: TGTGCCAGCTCACCACCGGGACAACCTGGAGAGACCCAGTACTTC
J gene: TRBJ1-1; clone size: -; D gene: -; V gene: TRBV6-1; CDR3 protein: CASSRRGANTEAFF; CDR3 DNA: TGTGCCAGCAGCCGCCGGGGGGCCAACACTGAAGCTTTCTTT
J gene: TRBJ1-3; clone size: -; D gene: TRBD1; V gene: TRBV6-5; CDR3 protein: CASTNRGRSGNTIYF; CDR3 DNA: TGTGCCAGCACGAACAGGGGACGCTCTGGAAACACCATATATTTT
J gene: TRBJ1-2; clone size: -; D gene: -; V gene: TRBV7-8; CDR3 protein: CASSLGDSRIYGYTF; CDR3 DNA: TGTGCCAGCAGCTTAGGAGACAGTCGAATCTATGGCTACACCTTC
J gene: TRBJ1-5; clone size: -; D gene: -; V gene: TRBV6-1; CDR3 protein: CASSDVSGANQPQHF; CDR3 DNA: TGTGCCAGCAGTGATGTTTCAGGGGCCAATCAGCCCCAGCATTTT
J gene: TRBJ2-3; clone size: -; D gene: TRBD2; V gene: TRBV5-1; CDR3 protein: CASRRTSGSLADTQYF; CDR3 DNA: TGCGCCAGCAGGCGGACTAGCGGGAGCTTGGCAGATACGCAGTATTTT
J gene: TRBJ1-1; clone size: -; D gene: TRBD1; V gene: TRBV2; CDR3 protein: CASRPGQGVNTEAFF; CDR3 DNA: TGTGCCAGCAGACCCGGACAGGGTGTGAACACTGAAGCTTTCTTT
J gene: TRBJ2-1; clone size: -; D gene: TRBD2; V gene: TRBV24-1; CDR3 protein: CATSDPTTSGTSGVYNEQFF; CDR3 DNA: TGTGCCACCAGTGATCCCACCACCTCCGGGACTAGCGGGGTTTACAATGAGCAGTTCTTC
J gene: TRBJ2-2; clone size: -; D gene: TRBD2; V gene: TRBV28; CDR3 protein: CASSLNKREVRGTGELFF; CDR3 DNA: TGTGCCAGCAGTTTGAATAAGCGGGAGGTGCGGGGCACCGGGGAGCTGTTTTTT
J gene: TRBJ2-1; clone size: -; D gene: TRBD1; V gene: TRBV5-6; CDR3 protein: CASSSQGERSYNEQFF; CDR3 DNA: TGTGCCAGCAGCTCACAGGGGGAACGGTCCTACAATGAGCAGTTCTTC
J gene: TRBJ1-1; clone size: -; D gene: -; V gene: TRBV4-1; CDR3 protein: CASSQGQWNTEAFF; CDR3 DNA: TGCGCCAGCAGCCAAGGACAGTGGAACACTGAAGCTTTCTTT
J gene: TRBJ1-2; clone size: few; D gene: -; V gene: TRBV4-2; CDR3 protein: CASSQDLESSGYTF; CDR3 DNA: TGTGCCAGCAGCCAAGATCTTGAATCGAGCGGCTACACCTTC
J gene: TRBJ1-2; clone size: once; D gene: TRBD1; V gene: TRBV5-1; CDR3 protein: CASSEGASPIGYGYTF; CDR3 DNA: TGCGCCAGCAGCGAGGGGGCGTCACCTATCGGGTATGGCTACACCTTC
J gene: TRBJ1-5; clone size: -; D gene: -; V gene: TRBV5-1; CDR3 protein: CASRPDLNSNQPQHF; CDR3 DNA: TGCGCCAGCAGGCCAGACTTAAATAGCAATCAGCCCCAGCATTTT
J gene: TRBJ2-7; clone size: -; D gene: -; V gene: TRBV14; CDR3 protein: CASSQEGAIRSSYEQYF; CDR3 DNA: TGTGCCAGCAGCCAAGAGGGGGCCATTCGGAGCTCCTACGAGCAGTACTTC
J gene: TRBJ2-5; clone size: -; D gene: -; V gene: TRBV5-1; CDR3 protein: CASSLGGEGETQYF; CDR3 DNA: TGCGCCAGCAGCTTGGGGGGAGAGGGAGAGACCCAGTACTTC
J gene: TRBJ1-1; clone size: -; D gene: TRBD1; V gene: TRBV3-1/TRBV3-2; CDR3 protein: CASSFLTGSTNTEAFF; CDR3 DNA: TGTGCCAGCAGCTTCTTGACAGGGAGCACGAACACTGAAGCTTTCTTT
J gene: TRBJ1-1; clone size: -; D gene: -; V gene: TRBV19; CDR3 protein: CASTVQGGPLMNTEAFF; CDR3 DNA: TGTGCCAGTACCGTACAGGGTGGGCCATTAATGAACACTGAAGCTTTCTTT
J gene: TRBJ2-2; clone size: -; D gene: TRBD1; V gene: TRBV18; CDR3 protein: CASSPPGQVLQNTGELFF; CDR3 DNA: TGTGCCAGCTCACCACCGGGACAGGTCTTGCAGAACACCGGGGAGCTGTTTTTT
J gene: TRBJ1-1; clone size: -; D gene: TRBD1; V gene: TRBV9; CDR3 protein: CASSADRGLGNTEAFF; CDR3 DNA: TGTGCCAGCAGCGCGGACAGGGGGCTCGGGAACACTGAAGCTTTCTTT
J gene: TRBJ1-2; clone size: -; D gene: -; V gene: TRBV24-1; CDR3 protein: CATSGAGQPNYGYTF; CDR3 DNA: TGTGCCACCAGTGGGGCTGGACAGCCGAACTATGGCTACACCTTC